Described below is a single T cell receptor beta chain sequence and its context. Only a few counts were recorded for this clone. Its antigen is still unknown. Per-base qualities were not stored, and no clone one base away is much larger. Libraries were made using the immunoSEQ multiplex PCR assay. A mixture of 60 forward primers for TCR Vbeta segments and 13 reverse primers for TCR Jbeta segments was used in the multiplex PCR. The CDR3 region of rearranged TCR beta genes was amplified from genomic DNA by a multiplex PCR assay. Amplified TCR beta libraries were sequenced as 87-base-pair reads on the Illumina HiSeq System. In the authors' own workflow: Across the roughly 600 repertoires, a later analysis counted tens of millions of unique TCR beta chains, around 10 million of which were shared by at least two donors. A nearest-neighbor algorithm error-corrected the raw reads and collapsed the reads into unique sequences, merging closely related sequences to remove PCR and sequencing errors. To assign V, D and J gene segments, CDR3 sequences were aligned to IMGT reference sequences. For a sequence to be retained, at least a six-nucleotide match to both a V gene segment and a J gene segment was required. Rearrangements were classified as productive when the CDR3 lacked stop codons and remained in frame with V and J, and all other rearrangements were classified as non-productive. Following IMGT convention, CDR3 was defined as the stretch from the second conserved V-encoded cysteine up to the conserved J-encoded phenylalanine. The earlier analysis of a few hundred of the donors excluded sequences that lacked an unambiguous match to a single V gene segment. An earlier analysis of 500 to 700 of the donors classified V segments as functional when productive rearrangements were above 56.7% and as segregating when the standard deviation between donors was above 5%. A statistical classification framework was developed to diagnose cytomegalovirus status using the catalog of TCR beta chain sequences. In a later analysis, TCR nucleotide sequences were compared against IMGT/GENE-DB human TR gene sequences so that V and J genes could be assigned. In a later analysis, CDR3 sequences and most-parsimonious VDJ recombination scenarios were assigned using the TCRdist pipeline. In a later analysis, each TCR beta chain was defined by its CDR3 amino acid sequence together with its V-gene family, and reads without a unique V-gene family were excluded. In a later analysis, several hundred highly shared, low-generation-probability nucleotide sequences were removed to address suspected cross-contamination and a sequencing artifact. In a later analysis, a clonal expansion index for each public chain was calculated from normalized within-repertoire ranks of inferred template counts. A later analysis computed generation probabilities with a VDJ recombination model fitted to out-of-frame rearrangements, and checked the results against IGoR. In a later analysis, TCR-TCR, TCR-HLA and TCR-CMV co-occurrence was scored with hypergeometric tests, and a repertoire-size bias correction was applied to TCR pairs. To estimate false discovery rates, a later analysis permuted the HLA or CMV assignments 20 times. A later analysis grouped co-occurring TCRs with DBSCAN, adding TCRdist sequence similarity when clustering within HLA-allele-positive subsets. Repertoires with fewer than 30,000 or more than 120,000 public chains, plus five repertoires with anomalous nucleotide sharing, were excluded from co-occurrence clustering. Sourced from immuneACCESS, this table was stored by TCRdb with only in-frame sequences that have V and J called. A share of the clones is absent; for the studies checked, an unresolved V gene accounts for under half, and the remainder has no known explanation. That table supplies the V and J calls and clone size; D and trimming were determined from the DNA. Across this sample there are over 150,000 clones, with about 80% seen only once. Around 1.3% of the sample is taken by the ten largest.

The cohort comprised several hundred healthy bone marrow donors. Cohort members were all nominally healthy when sampled, although unrecorded immune exposures were likely present. The donor was CMV seronegative and belonged to the group of 350 to 400 seronegative cohort members. A peripheral blood sample was provided by each donor, and peripheral blood mononuclear cells were used for TCR beta sequencing. The Qiagen DNeasy Blood Extraction Kit was used to extract genomic DNA from the blood cell samples. CDR1 and CDR2, looked up from the germline V gene (reference sequence), are SEHNR and FQNEAQ. The CDR3 covers 12 residues, taking in both the cysteine and the phenylalanine. The kept DNA is CDR3 alone, 36 bases in frame from the first base. Trimming accounts for 5 bases at V and 7 bases at J, while the number of junction bases matched to no gene is 2. This sample is part of a study of cytomegalovirus exposure and HLA in healthy donors (dated by TCRdb to 2016 to 2017). The study in broad terms: According to an earlier analysis of several hundred of the donors, some 170 million T cells yielded 117 million unique TCR beta sequences and approximately 300 Gb of sequence data. An early release that covered roughly 600 HLA-typed donors contained approximately 290 gigabases of sequencing data and 65 million to 100 million unique TCR sequences. Of the approximately 400 genotyped donors, roughly 80% were placed in the genetic ancestry cluster associated with self-reported Caucasian donors. The aim of the study was to test whether cataloging public T cell receptors could identify signatures of past pathogen exposure. Using immunosequencing, the study profiled T cell repertoires from around 670 subjects and related those repertoires to cytomegalovirus serostatus. A separate validation cohort of about 110 different subjects was used in addition to the roughly 620-subject first cohort. The study combined high-throughput TCR immunosequencing, statistical association of individual TCRs with disease status, and machine learning to predict cytomegalovirus infection status. A later analysis re-examined previously published TCR beta repertoires from more than 600 donors and added high-resolution HLA genotyping to investigate patterns of TCR occurrence. Rather than drawing on any new phenotypic data, the later analysis identified candidate immune exposures from TCR beta sequences and the way those sequences occurred across donors. An earlier analysis of 587 of the donors used high-throughput TCR beta sequencing to judge whether each TCR beta V gene segment behaved as functional or pseudogenic. Alongside the repertoire data, information on donor age, sex, ethnicity and CMV serostatus was compiled. A later genetic analysis used genome-wide SNP genotypes for about 55% of the 666 donors, treating that subset as a discovery cohort. Every repertoire in the discovery cohort had been generated on one and the same sequencing platform. HLA typing included class I and class II loci at four-digit resolution. Typing coverage differed by locus: A, B, C, DRB1 and DQB1 were typed in about 629-640 donors, DQA1 in around 500, DPA1 in roughly 590, and DPB1 in 450 to 490. A few DR-DQ haplotypes were treated as single units for association and clustering because of strong linkage in the cohort. Among 300 to 450 genotyped donors of the cohort, an average of about 240,000 unique TCR beta nucleotide sequences were sequenced per donor, around 18% of them non-productive.

Overall study outcomes, separate from this receptor: Some IMGT-functional V segments, including TRBV6-2 and TRBV6-3, could not be distinguished by the 87-base-pair reads and were therefore excluded. At a false discovery rate of 0.05, a later analysis linked 15,000 to 20,000 TCR beta sequences to specific HLA alleles. In a later genetic analysis, a missense DCLRE1C variant was associated with V-gene and J-gene trimming of TCR beta chains, and the association was replicated in an independent cohort. A few of the identified cytomegalovirus-associated TCR beta chains were confirmed in vitro to be specific for cytomegalovirus antigens. A later analysis found that most CMV-associated TCR beta chains appeared HLA-restricted, with HLA associations seemingly driven largely by CMV exposure. Linkage disequilibrium might explain the correlated functional status among segregating V segments, but an unknown experimental factor could not be ruled out. According to a later genetic analysis, donors in an Asian-associated ancestry cluster had fewer N-insertions in productive TCRs than the roughly 700-donor mean. A later analysis found that TCR association rates varied across HLA loci, with DRB1 alleles showing the most associated TCRs and HLA-C alleles the fewest. Because some donors lacked HLA typing at each locus, the association tests relied only on the typed subset. The classifier was reported to diagnose cytomegalovirus status with high specificity and sensitivity in both the original and validation cohorts. This cohort had only TCR beta chains sequenced, and the lack of alpha or paired-chain data limited which features could be detected. Because counts were too low, about 15 rarely observed V segments, including chromosome 9 orphons, were left out of the earlier analysis of 500 to 650 of the donors. Compared with equally common non-associated chains, HLA-associated TCR beta chains in a later analysis were more clonally expanded and had lower generation probabilities. An earlier analysis of around 540 of the donors showed that most TCR beta V segments appeared in productive rearrangements either about 87% or about 30% of the time, which broadly matched IMGT annotations. Several of the top co-occurrence clusters appeared to be linked to parvovirus B19, influenza, CMV and Epstein-Barr virus, according to a later analysis. In the study, some 160 TCR beta chains were listed as associated with cytomegalovirus. When HLA alleles, especially DR and DQ, strongly co-occurred, attributing TCR associations to individual alleles was difficult. A cluster of highly shared sequence variants was judged likely to represent a technical artifact of the sequencing pipeline. A further reported finding was that TCR beta sequences accurately predicted the HLA-A and HLA-B alleles for most subjects in the first cohort. Across donors, most TCR sequences were observed very rarely, whereas some public TCRs were present in many individuals. Presence/absence analyses assumed roughly uniform sequencing depth across donors, an assumption that may not hold. For the cohort, immune exposure information was limited to CMV serostatus. According to the authors, the approach could potentially be generalized to other disease states and immunological phenotypes.

Sequenced sample: PBMCs. This TCR was recovered from a woman in her forties or fifties in good health and CMV-seronegative. The V gene is TRBV7-9 and the J gene is TRBJ2-4; TRBD2 matches 7 bases in the middle. The CDR3 loop reads CASSGGGNIQYF. The DNA sequence follows: TGTGCCAGCAGCGGGGGGGGGAACATTCAGTACTTC.